This record looks at one TCR beta chain sequence and its context. Antigen specificity is unknown. Sample-barcoded 5' priming and a J-beta primer mix drove a second PCR of roughly 6 to 12 cycles. Using its own MiXCR run on the 5' RACE reads, TCRdb lists one record per CDR3 protein. The sample carries 1.5 million to 1.9 million distinct CDR3 sequences, roughly 43% recorded once. This record comes from a study of blood T cells in healthy people across ages. General study results and limits: Fewer expanded clones and more diversity marked long-lived versus aged donors.

Total RNA was isolated from each sample in quantities of at least 5.5 micrograms. There are 15 residues in the CDR3. V lost 5 bases and J lost 0, with 14 bases in between. The sequence was collected from a young woman in good health. V usage is TRBV12-3 or TRBV12-4 and J usage is TRBJ2-7, with D uncertain. The sequenced sample was blood. CDR3 nucleotides: TGTGCCAGCAGTACAACACGGGTTCCCTCCTACGAGCAGTACTTC. Amino acids: CASSTTRVPSYEQYF.